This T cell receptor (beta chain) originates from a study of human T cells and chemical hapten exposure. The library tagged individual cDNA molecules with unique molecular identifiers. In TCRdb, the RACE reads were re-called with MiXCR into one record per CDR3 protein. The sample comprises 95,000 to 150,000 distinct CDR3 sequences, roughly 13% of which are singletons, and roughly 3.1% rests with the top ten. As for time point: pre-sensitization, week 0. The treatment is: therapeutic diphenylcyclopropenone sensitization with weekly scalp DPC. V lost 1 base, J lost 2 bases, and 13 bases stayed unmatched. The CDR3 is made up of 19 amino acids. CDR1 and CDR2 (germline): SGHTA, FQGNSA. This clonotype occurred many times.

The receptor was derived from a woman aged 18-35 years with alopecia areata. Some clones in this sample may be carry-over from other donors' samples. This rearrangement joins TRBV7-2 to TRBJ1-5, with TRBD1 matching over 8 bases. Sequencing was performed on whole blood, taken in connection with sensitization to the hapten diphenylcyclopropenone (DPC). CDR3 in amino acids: CASSLGASGGVLGNQPQHF. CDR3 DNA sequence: TGTGCCAGCAGCTTAGGGGCTTCAGGGGGCGTATTGGGCAATCAGCCCCAGCATTTT.